One and the same sample provided the 14 T cell receptor beta chains below, sequenced in a study of CD8+ T cells in alopecia areata. Isolated RNA was reverse transcribed into cDNA used as the sequencing template. TCRdb's copy holds only in-frame clones and misses some; the assay was immunoSEQ multiplex PCR. The data show approximately 150,000 clones, less than 65% seen once. What was sequenced was CD8+ T cells sorted from blood. These receptors were taken from a human donor in good health.

This clone was found a few times. The rearrangement uses TRBV21-1 and TRBJ2-7; the table assigns TRBD2, which was not confirmed against the DNA. TRBV21-1 represents a pseudogene. This CDR3 is built from 15 residues. For the CDR3, the DNA is TGTGCCAGCAGCCAGAGGACTAGCGGAGTCTACGAGCAGTACTTC. This gives the protein CASSQRTSGVYEQYF.

The chain employs TRBV29-1 and TRBJ1-1; D is possibly TRBD1 (5 bases). With 7 bases removed from V and 4 bases from J, the gap between germline ends came to 16 bases. CDR3 length: 13 amino acids. CDR1 and CDR2 (germline): SQVTM, ANQGSEA. The CDR3 region has the DNA TGCAGCGCTTTGGGGCAGGGTGGCACTGAAGCTTTCTTT. It encodes CSALGQGGTEAFF.

This chain uses TRBV5-4 with TRBJ2-2; TRBD1 matches at 10 bases. V shed 0 bases, J shed 5 bases, and the junction held 1 base outside the gene matches. The CDR3 loop spans 15 amino acids. Germline assignment: CDR1 SGHNT and CDR2 YYREEE (reference sequence). This chain's CDR3 is CASSLGQGATGELFF. Here the CDR3 DNA reads TGTGCCAGCAGCTTGGGACAGGGGGCAACCGGGGAGCTGTTTTTT.

The J gene is TRBJ2-7, the V gene TRBV30; a weak D match, TRBD1 (6 bases). V lost 0 bases, J lost 3 bases, and 12 bases lay in between. Looked up from germline, CDR1 is GTSNPN and CDR2 is SVGIG (reference sequence). The CDR3 has 14 residues. The CDR3, as DNA: TGTGCCTGGAGTGTAGGTGTCAGGGGCTACGAGCAGTACTTC. This translates into CAWSVGVRGYEQYF.

The chain employs TRBV27 and TRBJ2-2, with D hard to call. CDR3 size: 11 residues. CDR1 is MNHEY, CDR2 SMNVEV, per germline (reference sequence). V was cut by 5 bases and J by 6 bases, with 4 bases left in between. CDR3 sequence reads: CASSKAGELFF. In nucleotides, the CDR3 is TGTGCCAGCAGTAAGGCCGGGGAGCTGTTTTTT.

CDR3 in amino acids: CASSVTSGSTDTQYF. CDR3 DNA sequence: TGTGCCAGCAGCGTAACTAGCGGCAGCACAGATACGCAGTATTTT. This chain connects TRBV9 to TRBJ2-3; 8 positions agree with TRBD2. Germline CDR1 SGDLS, CDR2 YYNGEE. The CDR3 is 15 amino acids. The ends lost 1 base at V and 0 bases at J; junction bases unmatched: 1.

This clone was counted a few times. This chain links TRBV11-2 with TRBJ2-3, with D possibly TRBD1 on 5 matching bases. Germline loops: CDR1 SGHAT, CDR2 FQNNGV. V shed 2 bases and J shed 1 base, with 7 bases lying between them. This CDR3 spans 14 amino acids. CDR3 residues: CASSLLQGTDTQYF. The DNA for the CDR3 is TGTGCCAGCAGCTTACTACAGGGCACAGATACGCAGTATTTT.

CDR3 sequence reads: CSVRRSVAAYNEQFF. The CDR3 DNA reads TGCAGCGTCAGAAGGTCGGTTGCTGCGTACAATGAGCAGTTCTTC. The chain links TRBV29-1 to TRBJ2-1, with D hard to call. In germline, CDR1 is SQVTM, CDR2 ANQGSEA. This CDR3 comprises 15 residues. V gave up 6 bases and J gave up 4 bases, with 19 bases separating them.

The chain employs TRBV29-1 and TRBJ2-6, with 10 bases identical to TRBD1. Germline CDR1 and CDR2: SQVTM and ANQGSEA. V trimming: 0 bases; J trimming: 8 bases; junction bases outside the gene matches: 4. This CDR3 has 15 amino acids. This CDR3 reads CSVEDWDRGPNVLTF. The CDR3 DNA is TGCAGCGTTGAAGATTGGGACAGGGGTCCCAACGTCCTGACTTTC.

The rearrangement links TRBV7-9 to TRBJ2-7; possible D gene TRBD2, 5 bases. With 2 bases removed from V and 0 bases from J, the gap between germline ends came to 8 bases. Germline-derived CDR1 and CDR2 are SEHNR and FQNEAQ (reference sequence). This CDR3 comprises 14 residues. CDR3 sequence: CASSLSGSSYEQYF. Written as DNA, the CDR3 is TGTGCCAGCAGCTTAAGTGGGAGCTCCTACGAGCAGTACTTC.

This chain links TRBV5-1 with TRBJ2-5; 8 bases align to TRBD1. CDR1 and CDR2 (germline): SGHRS, YFSETQ. With 4 bases clipped from V and 5 bases from J, the junction kept 4 bases outside the gene matches. CDR3 size: 13 residues. The CDR3, as DNA: TGCGCCAGCAGCCCGGACAGGGCGGAGACCCAGTACTTC. It translates to CASSPDRAETQYF. Complete variable domain (other parts from reference TRBV5-1 and TRBJ2-5): KAGVTQTPRYLIKTRGQQVTLSCSPISGHRSVSWYQQTPGQGLQFLFEYFSETQRNKGNFPGRFSGRQFSNSRSEMNVSTLELGDSALYLCASSPDRAETQYFGPGTRLLVL.

Comments on this clone: It is unclear where the CDR3 begins or ends on the DNA, so no DNA is shown, and the CDR3 is as TCRdb lists it. The chain employs TRBV5-6 and TRBJ2-1. Germline CDR1 is SGHDT and CDR2 is YYEEEE. The CDR3 length is 14 residues, termini included. The CDR3 spells CASSFGNGYNEQFF.

The rearrangement uses TRBV29-1 and TRBJ2-1, with TRBD2 matching 9 bases. CDR3 size: 14 residues. Trimming at V came to 2 bases and at J to 6 bases, leaving 5 bases not matched to a gene. Germline V lookup: CDR1 SQVTM, CDR2 ANQGSEA. CDR3 residues: CSVESGGRANEQFF. CDR3 nucleotides: TGCAGCGTTGAATCGGGCGGGAGGGCCAATGAGCAGTTCTTC.

The CDR3 region has the DNA TGTGCCAGCAGCGTGGGCCTCAACTACGAGCAGTACTTC. This gives the protein CASSVGLNYEQYF. The V gene is TRBV5-6, the J gene TRBJ2-7; no clear D. The ends were cut back, 4 bases at V and 3 bases at J, with 11 bases in the middle. The CDR3 loop spans 13 amino acids. Germline values: CDR1 SGHDT, CDR2 YYEEEE.